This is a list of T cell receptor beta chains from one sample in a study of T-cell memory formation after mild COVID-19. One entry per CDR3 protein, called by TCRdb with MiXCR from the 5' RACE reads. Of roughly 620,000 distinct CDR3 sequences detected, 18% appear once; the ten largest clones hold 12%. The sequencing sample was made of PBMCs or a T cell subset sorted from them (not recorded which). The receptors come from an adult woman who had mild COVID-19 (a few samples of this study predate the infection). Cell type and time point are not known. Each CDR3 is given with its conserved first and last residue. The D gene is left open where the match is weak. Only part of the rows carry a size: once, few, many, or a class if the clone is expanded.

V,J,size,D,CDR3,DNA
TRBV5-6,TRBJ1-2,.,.,CASSVGHLGNYGYTF,TGTGCCAGCAGCGTGGGACATCTAGGGAACTATGGCTACACCTTC
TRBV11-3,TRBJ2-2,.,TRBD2,CASSQLAGGLAGELFF,TGTGCCAGCAGCCAACTAGCGGGAGGTCTTGCCGGGGAGCTGTTTTTT
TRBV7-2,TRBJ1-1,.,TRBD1,CASSSGQGRTEAFF,TGTGCCAGCAGCTCGGGACAGGGAAGGACTGAAGCTTTCTTT
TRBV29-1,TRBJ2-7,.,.,CSVWNYEQYF,TGCAGCGTCTGGAACTACGAGCAGTACTTC
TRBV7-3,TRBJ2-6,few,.,CASSLKGQISGANVLTF,TGTGCCAGCAGCCTAAAAGGTCAGATCTCTGGGGCCAACGTCCTGACTTTC
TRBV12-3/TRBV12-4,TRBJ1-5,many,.,CASSLRQPQHF,TGTGCCAGCAGTTTAAGGCAGCCCCAGCATTTT
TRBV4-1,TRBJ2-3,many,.,CASSHSLSGSHTDTQYF,TGCGCCAGCAGCCACTCCTTAAGCGGGTCTCACACAGATACGCAGTATTTT
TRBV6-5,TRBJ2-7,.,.,CASSTPWRAHEQYF,TGTGCCAGCAGCACCCCCTGGAGAGCCCACGAGCAGTACTTC
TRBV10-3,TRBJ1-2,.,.,CAISDSQGYNYGYTF,TGTGCCATCAGTGATTCACAGGGATACAACTATGGCTACACCTTC
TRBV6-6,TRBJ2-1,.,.,CASSGDLQFF,TGTGCCAGTTCCGGGGACCTGCAGTTCTTC
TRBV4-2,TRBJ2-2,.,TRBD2,CASSQTPTSGTNTGELFF,TGTGCCAGCAGCCAAACCCCGACTAGCGGCACGAACACCGGGGAGCTGTTTTTT
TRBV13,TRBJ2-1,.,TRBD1,CASSPTLRDRDYVQFF,TGTGCCAGCAGCCCTACCTTGAGGGACAGGGATTATGTGCAGTTCTTC
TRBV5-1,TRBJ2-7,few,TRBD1,CASSGTEAPYEQYF,TGCGCCAGCAGCGGGACAGAGGCCCCCTACGAGCAGTACTTC
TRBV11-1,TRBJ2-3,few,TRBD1,CASSSHTLSTGGFSDTQYF,TGTGCCAGCAGCTCCCACACGCTTTCGACAGGGGGCTTCTCGGATACGCAGTATTTT
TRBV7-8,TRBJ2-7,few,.,CASSLGIAPYEQYF,TGTGCCAGCAGCTTAGGCATTGCCCCCTACGAGCAGTACTTC
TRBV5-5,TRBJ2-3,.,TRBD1,CASSSRDRGPPDTQYF,TGTGCCAGCAGCTCCCGGGACAGGGGACCCCCAGATACGCAGTATTTT
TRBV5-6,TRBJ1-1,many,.,CASSLVAPLSTEAFF,TGTGCCAGCAGCTTGGTGGCCCCCCTGTCGACTGAAGCTTTCTTT
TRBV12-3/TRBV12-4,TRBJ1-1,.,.,CASKAEYMNTEAFF,TGTGCCAGCAAAGCCGAATACATGAACACTGAAGCTTTCTTT
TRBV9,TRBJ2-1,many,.,CASSVAGLGDEQFF,TGTGCCAGCAGCGTAGCAGGGTTGGGGGATGAGCAGTTCTTC
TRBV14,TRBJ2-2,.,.,CASSQFGRANTGELFF,TGTGCCAGCAGCCAATTCGGCAGGGCGAACACCGGGGAGCTGTTTTTT
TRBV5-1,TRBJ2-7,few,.,CASSLEQASDYEQYF,TGCGCCAGCAGCTTGGAACAGGCCTCCGACTACGAGCAGTACTTC
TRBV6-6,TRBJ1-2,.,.,CASRRPSEVYYGYTF,TGTGCCAGCAGACGTCCGTCCGAAGTTTACTATGGCTACACCTTC
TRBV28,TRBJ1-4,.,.,CASSTWRVATNEKLFF,TGTGCCAGCAGCACCTGGAGGGTGGCAACTAATGAAAAACTGTTTTTT
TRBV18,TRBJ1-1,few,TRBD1,CASSPSGGTEAFF,TGTGCCAGCTCGCCTTCAGGGGGCACTGAAGCTTTCTTT
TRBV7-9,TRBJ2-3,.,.,CASSSTYGTTFTDTQYF,TGTGCCAGCAGCTCCACCTATGGGACGACCTTCACAGATACGCAGTATTTT
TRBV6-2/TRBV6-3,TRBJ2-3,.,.,CASSYSRYAGTTDTQYF,TGTGCCAGCAGTTACTCGAGATACGCGGGGACCACAGATACGCAGTATTTT
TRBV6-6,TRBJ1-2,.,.,CASSYWTNQGNGYTF,TGTGCCAGCAGTTACTGGACAAACCAAGGCAATGGCTACACCTTC
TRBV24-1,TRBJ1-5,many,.,CATSDSGRGHSNQPQHF,TGTGCCACCAGTGATTCCGGACGTGGGCATAGCAATCAGCCCCAGCATTTT
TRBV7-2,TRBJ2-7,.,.,CASRSEGRPPHEQYF,TGTGCCAGTAGAAGCGAGGGTAGACCGCCCCACGAGCAGTACTTC
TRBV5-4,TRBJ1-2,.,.,CASSPPGGANYGYTF,TGTGCCAGCAGCCCACCGGGAGGGGCGAACTATGGCTACACCTTC
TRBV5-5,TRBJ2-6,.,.,CASSLVGFSGANVLTF,TGTGCCAGCAGCTTGGTCGGGTTCTCTGGGGCCAACGTCCTGACTTTC
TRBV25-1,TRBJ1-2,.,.,CASSKQGYGYTF,TGTGCCAGCAGTAAACAGGGCTATGGCTACACCTTC
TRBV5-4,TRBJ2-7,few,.,CASSLGWDPEQYF,TGTGCCAGCAGCTTGGGATGGGATCCCGAGCAGTACTTC
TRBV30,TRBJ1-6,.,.,CAWKNPGNSPLHF,TGTGCCTGGAAAAATCCGGGAAATTCACCCCTCCACTTT
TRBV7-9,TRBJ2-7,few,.,CASSLVDSGYEQYF,TGTGCCAGCAGCTTGGTGGACTCTGGATACGAGCAGTACTTC
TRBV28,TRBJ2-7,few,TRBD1,CASSPYDRDDSKQYF,TGTGCCAGCAGTCCCTACGACAGGGACGATTCGAAGCAGTACTTC
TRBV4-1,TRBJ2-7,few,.,CASSPTHDQGEQYF,TGCGCCAGCAGCCCTACTCACGACCAGGGCGAGCAGTACTTC
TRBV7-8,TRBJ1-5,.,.,CASSFWGTDGQPQHF,TGTGCCAGCAGCTTTTGGGGGACCGATGGCCAGCCCCAGCATTTT
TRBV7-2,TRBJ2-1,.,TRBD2,CASSLAASGRGYNEQFF,TGTGCCAGCAGCTTAGCGGCTAGCGGGAGGGGCTACAATGAGCAGTTCTTC
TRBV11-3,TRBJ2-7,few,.,CASSSLGSGRADSYEQYF,TGTGCCAGCAGCTCATTAGGGAGTGGGCGGGCAGACTCCTACGAGCAGTACTTC
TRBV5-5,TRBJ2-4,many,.,CASSPGVVAKNIQYF,TGTGCCAGCAGTCCAGGGGTTGTAGCCAAAAACATTCAGTACTTC
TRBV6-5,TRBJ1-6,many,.,CASRQGGNNSPLHF,TGTGCCAGCAGGCAGGGCGGAAATAATTCACCCCTCCACTTT
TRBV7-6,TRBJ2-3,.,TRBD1,CASRKRGTGKDTQYF,TGTGCCAGCAGGAAACGCGGGACAGGGAAAGATACGCAGTATTTT
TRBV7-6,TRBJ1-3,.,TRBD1,CASSLAWTGAVGNTIYF,TGTGCCAGCAGCTTAGCCTGGACAGGGGCGGTCGGAAACACCATATATTTT
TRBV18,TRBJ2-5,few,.,CASSPSRGQETQYF,TGTGCCAGCTCACCATCGCGGGGCCAAGAGACCCAGTACTTC
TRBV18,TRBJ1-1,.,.,CASSPQAVNTEAFF,TGTGCCAGCTCACCGCAGGCCGTGAACACTGAAGCTTTCTTT
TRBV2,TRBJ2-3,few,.,CASTRLSTDTQYF,TGTGCCAGCACAAGACTCAGCACAGATACGCAGTATTTT
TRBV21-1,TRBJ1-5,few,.,CASYSRDRIYQPQHF,TGTGCCAGTTACTCCCGGGACAGGATATATCAGCCCCAGCATTTT
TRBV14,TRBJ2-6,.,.,CASSHLRVLSGANVLTF,TGTGCCAGCAGCCACCTCAGAGTTCTCTCTGGGGCCAACGTCCTGACTTTC
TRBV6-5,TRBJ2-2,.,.,CASQRDTGELFF,TGTGCCAGCCAACGTGACACCGGGGAGCTGTTTTTT
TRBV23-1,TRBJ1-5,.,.,CASSQSNTPRPQHF,TGCGCCAGCAGTCAATCTAACACCCCGCGGCCCCAGCATTTT
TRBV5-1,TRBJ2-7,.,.,CASSLEAGLYEQYF,TGCGCCAGCAGCTTGGAGGCAGGGCTGTACGAGCAGTACTTC
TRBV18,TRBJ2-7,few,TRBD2,CASSSNAGGSTYEQYF,TGTGCCAGCTCATCTAACGCGGGGGGTAGCACCTACGAGCAGTACTTC
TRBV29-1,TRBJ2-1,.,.,CSVRPGPSEQFF,TGCAGCGTGAGACCAGGGCCTTCTGAGCAGTTCTTC
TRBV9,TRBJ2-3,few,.,CASSVDARQSTDTQYF,TGTGCCAGCAGCGTAGACGCCAGGCAGAGCACAGATACGCAGTATTTT
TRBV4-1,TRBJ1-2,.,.,CASSQTGTYGYTF,TGCGCCAGCAGCCAAACCGGGACTTATGGCTACACCTTC
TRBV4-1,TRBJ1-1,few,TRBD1,CASSPRDRGYMNTEAFF,TGCGCCAGCAGCCCCCGGGACAGGGGTTACATGAACACTGAAGCTTTCTTT
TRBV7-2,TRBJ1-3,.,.,CASSLQGDTYF,TGTGCCAGCAGCTTACAAGGGGACACCTATTTT